The source of this T cell receptor beta chain is a study of control samples from healthy donors and cancer patients. TCRdb's table, derived via immunoSEQ multiplex PCR, lists solely in-frame clones and lacks some. The table has roughly 70,000 clones, 75% to 90% seen once. This CDR3 has 15 amino acids. V was cut by 3 bases and J by 4 bases, with 13 bases left in between. Germline CDR1 and CDR2: MDHEN and SYDVKM. The sequence came from a man aged 45-65 years in good health. The chain carries TRBV28 and TRBJ1-5; possible D gene TRBD1, 5 bases. Input material: blood. The CDR3 region is CASSFAGLLNQPQHF. The CDR3 nucleotides read TGTGCCAGCAGTTTCGCGGGACTGCTTAATCAGCCCCAGCATTTT.